A single T cell receptor beta chain is shown here with its context. What it recognizes is unknown. Beta-chain TCR CDR3 regions were amplified from RNA transcripts. First-round RT-PCR employed HTBI primers, with a second-round multiplex PCR after it. TCRdb recomputed calls from the multiplex PCR reads with MiXCR, one row per CDR3 protein. The sample yields over a million distinct CDR3 sequences, about two fifths seen once. The CDR3 extends over 14 amino acids. The germline V gene has CDR1 SGHAT and CDR2 FQNNGV. V lost 5 bases and J 5 bases, leaving 15 bases between the germline ends. These data come from a study of Graves' ophthalmopathy and Graves' hyperthyroidism. Study context: Hyperthyroidism was considered stable when no ophthalmopathy appeared within 18 months of follow-up. Study-wide findings and caveats: A majority of expanded thyroid clonotypes exceeding 0.001 frequency were likewise present in blood. The model achieved roughly 66% sensitivity and approximately 74% specificity for ophthalmopathy progression.

This TCR came from an adult man with Graves' hyperthyroidism. The specimen sequenced was peripheral blood or thyroid tissue (not recorded which). This chain links TRBV11-2 with TRBJ1-1, with a weak D call TRBD1 (5 bases). The CDR3 here is CASSRGRGITEAFF. The DNA of the CDR3 is TGTGCCAGCAGCCGCGGAAGGGGTATTACTGAAGCTTTCTTT.